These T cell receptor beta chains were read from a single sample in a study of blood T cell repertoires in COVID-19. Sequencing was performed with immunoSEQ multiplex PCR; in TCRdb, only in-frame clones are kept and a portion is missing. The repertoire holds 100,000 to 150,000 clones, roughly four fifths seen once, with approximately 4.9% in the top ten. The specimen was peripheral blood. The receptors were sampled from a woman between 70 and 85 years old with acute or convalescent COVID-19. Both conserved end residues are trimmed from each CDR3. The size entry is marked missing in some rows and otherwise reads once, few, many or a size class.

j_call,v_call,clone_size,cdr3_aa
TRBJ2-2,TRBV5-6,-,ASRGAASSTGELF
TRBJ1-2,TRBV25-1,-,ASSESRRPLTGYT
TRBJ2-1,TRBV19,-,ASSIDLAGGVYEQF
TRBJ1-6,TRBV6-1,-,ASSEGSGTEPLH
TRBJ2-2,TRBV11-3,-,ASRLGPGELF
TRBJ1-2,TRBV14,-,ASSQDLTARGRIENGYT
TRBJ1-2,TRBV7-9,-,ASSLDGVTYGYT
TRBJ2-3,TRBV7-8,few,ASRLRGSESTDTQY
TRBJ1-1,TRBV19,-,ASSSKRGTEAF
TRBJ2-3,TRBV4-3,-,ASSPEIADTQY
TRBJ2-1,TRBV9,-,ASSVGLAGGNEQF
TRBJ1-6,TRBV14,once,ASSAVLLDRGCLVIYNSPLH
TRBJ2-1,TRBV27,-,ASMGLDSDNEQF
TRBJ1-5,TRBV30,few,AWSQQGNQPQH
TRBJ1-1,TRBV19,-,ASSVTGTMGTEAF
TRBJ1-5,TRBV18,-,ASSKTGKADQPQH
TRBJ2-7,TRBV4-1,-,ASSPQQGSPYEQY
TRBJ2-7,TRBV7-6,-,ASSLAPQGGIHEQY
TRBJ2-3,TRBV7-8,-,ASSQRTSGTGDTQY
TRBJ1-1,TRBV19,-,ASSIGRGNTEAF
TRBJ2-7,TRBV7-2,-,ASSLSPDRGYEQY
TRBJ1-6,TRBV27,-,ASRGGGFTLH
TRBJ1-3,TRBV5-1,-,ASSLSPTGTARNTIY
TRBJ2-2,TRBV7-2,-,ASSPGLGAAIGELF
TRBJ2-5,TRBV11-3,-,ASSPQGSVGRGMGTQY
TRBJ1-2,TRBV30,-,AWTQGYLREGYT
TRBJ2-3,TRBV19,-,ASLGWGTDTQY
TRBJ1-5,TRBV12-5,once,ASGLVESRDRGPWGNQPQH
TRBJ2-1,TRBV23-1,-,ASSQQSGGSSYNEQF
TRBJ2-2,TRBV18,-,ASSPRLAPNTGELF
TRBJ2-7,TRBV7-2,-,ASSSRTALSSYEQY
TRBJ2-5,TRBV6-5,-,ASSYPQEGQETQY
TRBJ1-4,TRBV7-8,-,ASSLTATNEKLF
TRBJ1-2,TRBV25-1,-,ASSEGGRGYT
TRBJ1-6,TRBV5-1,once,ASRTDSGRNSPLH
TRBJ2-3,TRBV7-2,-,ASRIRGGPDTQY
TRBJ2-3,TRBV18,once,ASSPGLAGVTDTQY
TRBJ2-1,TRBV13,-,ASNRQGVSHREQF